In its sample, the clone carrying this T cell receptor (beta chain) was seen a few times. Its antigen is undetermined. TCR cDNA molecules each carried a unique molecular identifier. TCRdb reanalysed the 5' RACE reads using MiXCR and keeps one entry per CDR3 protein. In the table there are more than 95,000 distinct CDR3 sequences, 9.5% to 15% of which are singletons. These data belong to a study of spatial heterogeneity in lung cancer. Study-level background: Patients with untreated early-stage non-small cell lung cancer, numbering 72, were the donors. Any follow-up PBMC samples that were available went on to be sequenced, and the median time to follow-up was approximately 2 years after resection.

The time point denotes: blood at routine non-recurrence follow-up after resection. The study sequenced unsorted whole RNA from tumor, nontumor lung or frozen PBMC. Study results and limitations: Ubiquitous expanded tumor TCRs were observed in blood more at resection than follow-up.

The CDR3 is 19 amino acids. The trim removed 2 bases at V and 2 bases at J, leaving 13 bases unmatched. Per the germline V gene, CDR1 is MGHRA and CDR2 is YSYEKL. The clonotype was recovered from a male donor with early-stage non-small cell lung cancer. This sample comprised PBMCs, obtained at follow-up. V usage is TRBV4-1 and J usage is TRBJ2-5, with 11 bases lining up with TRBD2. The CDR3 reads CASSQNPTSGGLSQETQYF. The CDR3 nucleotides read TGCGCCAGCAGCCAAAATCCCACTAGCGGGGGCCTCAGTCAAGAGACCCAGTACTTC.